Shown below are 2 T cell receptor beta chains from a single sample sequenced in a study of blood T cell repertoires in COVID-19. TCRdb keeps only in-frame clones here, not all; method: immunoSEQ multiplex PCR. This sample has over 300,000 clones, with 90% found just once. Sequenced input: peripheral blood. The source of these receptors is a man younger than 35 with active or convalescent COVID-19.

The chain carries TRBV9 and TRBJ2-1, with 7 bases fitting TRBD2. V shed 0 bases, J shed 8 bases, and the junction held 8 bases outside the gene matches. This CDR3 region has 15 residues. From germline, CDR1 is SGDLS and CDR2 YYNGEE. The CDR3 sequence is CASSVELARADEQFF. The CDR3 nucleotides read TGTGCCAGCAGCGTAGAACTAGCGAGAGCTGATGAGCAGTTCTTC.

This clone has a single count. CDR3 bases: TGTGCCAGCAGCTCCGCCGAGACAGTGCTCTATGGCTACACCTTC. Its protein product is CASSSAETVLYGYTF. The V call is TRBV7-9, the J call TRBJ1-2; possibly TRBD1 for D (5 bases). Trimming cost V 4 bases and J 4 bases, with 16 bases left between them. Germline assignment: CDR1 SEHNR and CDR2 FQNEAQ (reference sequence). The CDR3 has 15 residues.